One and the same sample provided the 32 T cell receptor beta chains below, sequenced in a study of cytomegalovirus exposure and HLA in healthy donors. The PCR employed 60 Vbeta primers together with 13 Jbeta primers. Only in-frame clones appear in the TCRdb table, and some are missing; sequencing was by immunoSEQ multiplex PCR. The data hold around 82,000 clones, with 78% observed a single time. The sequenced sample was PBMCs. These receptors were obtained from a male donor in good health and CMV-seropositive.

The chain uses TRBV29-1 and TRBJ1-1; no reliable D call. The CDR3 consists of 14 residues. Trimming pared 1 base from V and 5 bases from J, leaving 14 bases between. Germline V lookup: CDR1 SQVTM, CDR2 ANQGSEA. The CDR3 nucleotides read TGCAGCGTTGAAGGTTCTACTTCGGGGACTGAAGCTTTCTTT. This sequence encodes CSVEGSTSGTEAFF. Full variable domain (rest looked up from reference TRBV29-1 and TRBJ1-1): SAVISQKPSRDICQRGTSLTIQCQVDSQVTMMFWYRQQPGQSLTLIATANQGSEATYESGFVIDKFPISRPNLTFSTLTVSNMSPEDSSIYLCSVEGSTSGTEAFFGQGTRLTVV.

This chain links TRBV6-1 with TRBJ2-2, with TRBD2 identical over 14 bases. This CDR3 region has 17 residues. After removal of 3 bases from V and 5 bases from J, the junction contained 5 bases not matched to a gene. In germline, CDR1 is MNHNS, CDR2 SASEGT. CDR3 amino acids: CASSERLAGGQTGELFF. Written as DNA, the CDR3 is TGTGCCAGCAGTGAGAGACTAGCGGGGGGGCAGACCGGGGAGCTGTTTTTT.

There are a few counts of this clone. This chain links TRBV28 with TRBJ2-1, with 9 bases fitting TRBD1. Losses at the gene ends were 5 bases for V and 2 bases for J; bases not matched to a gene: 4. Germline V gene data show CDR1 as MDHEN and CDR2 as SYDVKM. This CDR3 is 15 amino acids long. Here the CDR3 reads CASSPGQGTYNEQFF. CDR3 sequence (DNA): TGTGCCAGCAGTCCCGGACAGGGGACCTACAATGAGCAGTTCTTC. The variable domain in full, with the rest retrieved from reference TRBV28 and TRBJ2-1, is DVKVTQSSRYLVKRTGEKVFLECVQDMDHENMFWYRQDPGLGLRLIYFSYDVKMKEKGDIPEGYSVSREKKERFSLILESASTNQTSMYLCASSPGQGTYNEQFFGPGTRLTVL.

The chain links TRBV4-2 to TRBJ2-3, with TRBD2 matching over 8 bases. Germline CDR1 is LGHNA and CDR2 is YNFKEQ. The CDR3 covers 17 residues. Trimming removed 4 bases from V and 1 base from J; junction bases left unmatched: 10. The CDR3 sequence is CASSPSTTGGGTDTQYF. The CDR3 DNA reads TGTGCCAGCAGCCCGTCGACGACGGGAGGGGGCACAGATACGCAGTATTTT.

The V gene is TRBV5-6, the J gene TRBJ2-5; D uncertain. Trimming removed 0 bases at V and 2 bases at J, with 17 bases between. CDR1 is SGHDT, CDR2 YYEEEE, per germline. This CDR3 has 17 residues. This chain's CDR3 is CASSLVVGPTAQETQYF. The CDR3 region has the DNA TGTGCCAGCAGCTTGGTGGTGGGCCCGACGGCTCAAGAGACCCAGTACTTC.

The chain combines TRBV29-1 with TRBJ1-1; no clear D gene. The V gene's germline CDR1 is SQVTM and CDR2 ANQGSEA. This CDR3 has 12 residues. Trimming removed 7 bases from V and 4 bases from J, with 13 bases in between. The CDR3 nucleotides read TGCAGCGAAAGATCAGGATTCACTGAAGCTTTCTTT. It translates to CSERSGFTEAFF.

The chain joins TRBV19 to TRBJ2-7; D may be TRBD2 (7 bases). Deletions cut 5 bases from V and 7 bases from J, with 18 bases between. The CDR3 loop spans 14 amino acids. Germline V gives CDR1 LNHDA, CDR2 SQIVND (reference sequence). The CDR3 protein is CASSPPGGVKEQYF. The DNA for the CDR3 is TGTGCCAGTAGTCCCCCGGGGGGCGTAAAGGAGCAGTACTTC.

V is TRBV19 and J is TRBJ2-1; 12 bases map to TRBD1. CDR1 and CDR2 (germline): LNHDA, SQIVND (reference sequence). The CDR3 contains 15 residues. Unmatched junction bases numbered 4, after V lost 3 bases and J lost 7 bases. Here the CDR3 DNA reads TGTGCCAGTAGTATCCCGGGACAGGGGGCAAATGAGCAGTTCTTC. Translated: CASSIPGQGANEQFF.

This clone has only a few counts. CDR3 protein: CASSLGVGGTEAFF. DNA for the CDR3: TGTGCCAGCAGCTTAGGGGTCGGCGGCACTGAAGCTTTCTTT. The chain joins TRBV7-9 to TRBJ1-1; D not certain. This CDR3 spans 14 amino acids. Looked up from germline, CDR1 is SEHNR and CDR2 is FQNEAQ (reference sequence). Trimming removed 1 base at V and 4 bases at J, with 10 bases between.

The rearrangement joins TRBV4-1 to TRBJ1-2, with D possibly matching TRBD1 (5 bases). This CDR3 spans 13 amino acids. Deletions cut 0 bases from V and 7 bases from J, with 9 bases between. CDR1 MGHRA and CDR2 YSYEKL come from the germline V gene. The CDR3 is CASSQDREVGYTF. The CDR3 nucleotides read TGCGCCAGCAGCCAAGACAGGGAGGTTGGCTACACCTTC.

The chain has TRBV5-4 and TRBJ2-2; tentatively, D is TRBD2 (5 bases). The V end was cut by 1 base, the J end by 3 bases, with 7 bases between. The CDR3 runs 14 residues. CDR1 and CDR2 from the germline V gene are SGHNT and YYREEE (reference sequence). CDR3 residues: CASSLRGYTGELFF. Written as DNA, the CDR3 is TGTGCCAGCAGCTTGAGAGGGTACACCGGGGAGCTGTTTTTT.

This clone has more than one count but fewer than ten. This rearrangement joins TRBV25-1 to TRBJ1-6; a possible D gene is TRBD1 (6 bases). The CDR3 consists of 16 residues. Per the germline V gene, CDR1 is MGHDK and CDR2 is SYGVNS. Trimming removed 2 bases at V and 7 bases at J, with 15 bases between. This CDR3 is CASSELGRGVNSPLHF. The CDR3 bases are TGTGCCAGCAGTGAACTGGGCAGGGGAGTCAATTCACCCCTCCACTTT.

This clone was seen more than once but under ten times. This chain links TRBV4-2 with TRBJ1-1, with TRBD1 as a possible D gene (6 bases). V dropped 4 bases and J dropped 1 base, with 7 bases sitting between them. CDR3 length: 13 residues. Germline values: CDR1 LGHNA, CDR2 YNFKEQ. Written as DNA, the CDR3 is TGTGCCAGCAGCCCCAGGGGGAACACTGAAGCTTTCTTT. Protein product: CASSPRGNTEAFF.

In DNA form, the CDR3 reads TGCGCCAGCAGCTTGGTAGCCGGGGAGCTGTTTTTT. Residues: CASSLVAGELFF. V is TRBV5-1 and J is TRBJ2-2, with D unresolved. Germline V lookup: CDR1 SGHRS, CDR2 YFSETQ. The CDR3 is 12 amino acids. V lost 0 bases to trimming and J lost 6 bases, with 3 bases between them.

Worth noting for this clone: Its ends do not fully match the called genes, so a read error is possible. The V gene is TRBV19, the J gene TRBJ2-5, with 9 nucleotides matching TRBD2. CDR1 is LNHDA and CDR2 is SQIVND in the germline V gene (reference sequence). This CDR3 contains 14 residues. DNA of the CDR3: TGTGCCAGTAGCATAGCGGGAGAGTGGGAGACCCAGTACTTC. Translated, it gives CASSIAGEWETQYF.

The chain couples TRBV7-2 to TRBJ2-5; TRBD1 agrees at 8 bases. This CDR3 comprises 15 residues. The V and J ends lost 7 bases and 4 bases, in that order; junction bases with no gene match: 11. The germline V gene encodes CDR1 SGHTA and CDR2 FQGNSA. This chain's CDR3 is CASTDSTGDGETQYF. The CDR3 nucleotides read TGTGCCAGCACCGACTCGACAGGGGATGGAGAGACCCAGTACTTC.

The rearrangement joins TRBV6-1 to TRBJ2-7; tentatively, D is TRBD1 (6 bases). Trimming pared 2 bases from V and 3 bases from J, leaving 11 bases between. Germline V gene data show CDR1 as MNHNS and CDR2 as SASEGT. The CDR3 consists of 14 residues. CDR3 loop: CASSEQGPGYEQYF. The CDR3, as DNA: TGTGCCAGCAGTGAACAGGGGCCCGGCTACGAGCAGTACTTC.

The chain carries TRBV28 and TRBJ2-7; possibly TRBD2 for D (5 bases). The CDR3 is 13 amino acids. V was shortened by 5 bases and J by 6 bases, with 14 bases between the two germline ends. The germline gives CDR1 MDHEN, CDR2 SYDVKM. CDR3 sequence reads: CASSILRGPEQYF. The CDR3, as DNA: TGTGCCAGCAGTATACTCCGGGGTCCCGAGCAGTACTTC. Full variable domain (remainder filled in from reference TRBV28 and TRBJ2-7): DVKVTQSSRYLVKRTGEKVFLECVQDMDHENMFWYRQDPGLGLRLIYFSYDVKMKEKGDIPEGYSVSREKKERFSLILESASTNQTSMYLCASSILRGPEQYFGPGTRLTVT.

The CDR3 sequence: CASSLRGYGYTF. CDR3 sequence (DNA): TGTGCCAGCAGCTTACGGGGCTATGGCTACACCTTC. This chain links TRBV7-9 with TRBJ1-2; unclear D gene. Trimming cost V 2 bases and J 4 bases, with 5 bases left between them. Germline V gene data show CDR1 as SEHNR and CDR2 as FQNEAQ (reference sequence). The CDR3 consists of 12 residues.

This clone has just one count. The chain recombines TRBV19 with TRBJ2-1, with TRBD2 matching over 16 bases. After removal of 6 bases from V and 9 bases from J, the junction contained 5 bases not matched to a gene. Germline V CDR1 and CDR2: LNHDA, SQIVND (reference sequence). The CDR3 runs to 15 residues. CDR3 sequence: CASRGLAGGPSEQFF. The CDR3 DNA follows: TGTGCCAGTAGGGGACTAGCGGGGGGGCCTAGTGAGCAGTTCTTC.

This chain links TRBV6-1 with TRBJ1-6; weak D call: TRBD1 (5 bases). V was pared by 4 bases and J by 12 bases, with 10 bases between. Germline assignment: CDR1 MNHNS and CDR2 SASEGT. CDR3 length: 12 amino acids. Here the CDR3 reads CASSGQHIPLHF. The CDR3 nucleotides are TGTGCCAGCAGTGGACAGCATATACCCCTCCACTTT.

In its sample, this clone was seen once. This chain joins TRBV7-9 and TRBJ1-4; possibly TRBD1 for D (6 bases). The CDR3 runs 16 residues. Germline V gene sequence: CDR1 SEHNR, CDR2 FQNEAQ (reference sequence). Trimming left V 5 bases short and J 0 bases short, with 13 bases between. The CDR3: CASSPQGIATNEKLFF. As DNA, the CDR3 is TGTGCCAGCAGCCCACAGGGTATAGCAACTAATGAAAAACTGTTTTTT.

The chain links TRBV7-9 to TRBJ2-1; unclear D gene. V lost 1 base and J 2 bases, leaving 9 bases between the germline ends. CDR1 SEHNR and CDR2 FQNEAQ come from the germline V gene (reference sequence). The CDR3 is made up of 15 amino acids. CDR3 coding DNA: TGTGCCAGCAGCTTAGAACTCCCCACCTACAATGAGCAGTTCTTC. Amino acid sequence: CASSLELPTYNEQFF.

V usage is TRBV5-4 and J usage is TRBJ2-5, with TRBD1 matching 7 bases. The J call is uncertain, as TRBJ2-7 better fits the DNA end. Germline values: CDR1 SGHNT, CDR2 YYREEE (reference sequence). The CDR3 totals 14 residues. As DNA, the CDR3 is TGTGCCAGCAGCCTCCGGGACAGAACCTACGAGCAGTACTTC. Protein sequence: CASSLRDRTYEQYF.

This chain joins TRBV19 and TRBJ1-2; D remains unclear. Trimming left V 7 bases short and J 7 bases short, with 22 bases between. Germline CDR1 reads LNHDA; CDR2 reads SQIVND (reference sequence). The CDR3 has 15 amino acids. CDR3 sequence reads: CASTHLDTVGRGYTF. CDR3 sequence (DNA): TGTGCCAGTACCCATTTGGATACAGTTGGTCGTGGCTACACCTTC.

The rearrangement joins TRBV2 to TRBJ2-2; TRBD1 agrees at 8 bases. The CDR3 consists of 14 residues. Trimming removed 8 bases from V and 7 bases from J; junction bases left unmatched: 9. The germline CDR1 and CDR2 sequences are SNHLY and FYNNEI. CDR3 DNA: TGTGCCAGCGCGAGACAGGGGATTGGCGGGGAGCTGTTTTTT. Its translation is CASARQGIGGELFF. Looking up the rest from reference TRBV2 and TRBJ2-2 gives the full variable domain: EPEVTQTPSHQVTQMGQEVILRCVPISNHLYFYWYRQILGQKVEFLVSFYNNEISEKSEIFDDQFSVERPDGSNFTLKIRSTKLEDSAMYFCASARQGIGGELFFGEGSRLTVL.

J is TRBJ1-3 and V is TRBV30; D is unresolved. V was pared by 8 bases and J by 3 bases, with 20 bases between. Germline CDR1 and CDR2: GTSNPN and SVGIG (reference sequence). The CDR3 is 15 amino acids. CDR3 coding DNA: TGTGCCCGACTGGGATCCGGAGGGTTTGGAAACACCATATATTTT. Translated, it gives CARLGSGGFGNTIYF.

The rearrangement links TRBV27 to TRBJ2-5; 8 bases agree with TRBD2. The CDR3 runs 14 residues. Germline V gene data show CDR1 as MNHEY and CDR2 as SMNVEV (reference sequence). V dropped 3 bases and J dropped 5; count of bases not matched to a gene: 5. The CDR3 is CASSLSGSWETQYF. As DNA, the CDR3 is TGTGCCAGCAGTTTGAGCGGGAGTTGGGAGACCCAGTACTTC.

The chain carries TRBV19 and TRBJ2-7; 10 nucleotides match TRBD1. The CDR3 extends over 15 amino acids. V was pared by 4 bases and J by 6 bases, with 9 bases of the junction left unmatched. Germline CDR1 reads LNHDA; CDR2 reads SQIVND (reference sequence). CDR3 residues: CASSNGTGAFVEQYF. Written as DNA, the CDR3 is TGTGCCAGTAGTAACGGGACAGGGGCGTTCGTCGAGCAGTACTTC.

V gene TRBV30 combines with J gene TRBJ2-7, with unresolved D. Germline assignment: CDR1 GTSNPN and CDR2 SVGIG (reference sequence). V lost 0 bases to trimming and J lost 8 bases, with 11 bases between them. This CDR3 has 12 amino acids. The CDR3 DNA is TGTGCCTGGAGTGTACAGAACAGCCAGCAGTACTTC. Translation gives CAWSVQNSQQYF.

This chain links TRBV5-1 with TRBJ1-4; a possible D gene is TRBD1 (5 bases). The CDR3 covers 15 residues. V was pared by 1 base and J by 3 bases, with 10 bases between. Germline values: CDR1 SGHRS, CDR2 YFSETQ. In DNA, the CDR3 is TGCGCCAGCAGCTTGTGGTCAGGGCCTAATGAAAAACTGTTTTTT. Amino acids: CASSLWSGPNEKLFF. The full variable domain, completed using reference TRBV5-1 and TRBJ1-4, is KAGVTQTPRYLIKTRGQQVTLSCSPISGHRSVSWYQQTPGQGLQFLFEYFSETQRNKGNFPGRFSGRQFSNSRSEMNVSTLELGDSALYLCASSLWSGPNEKLFFGSGTQLSVL.

The V and J genes are TRBV2 and TRBJ2-5, with 8 nucleotides matching TRBD1. The end of the DNA is better explained by TRBJ2-7, so the J call may be wrong. The CDR3 is made up of 17 amino acids. CDR1 and CDR2 (germline): SNHLY, FYNNEI. In DNA, the CDR3 is TGTGCCAGCAGTGCCCCATGGGACAGGCTCAACTCCTACGAGCAGTACTTC. As protein: CASSAPWDRLNSYEQYF.